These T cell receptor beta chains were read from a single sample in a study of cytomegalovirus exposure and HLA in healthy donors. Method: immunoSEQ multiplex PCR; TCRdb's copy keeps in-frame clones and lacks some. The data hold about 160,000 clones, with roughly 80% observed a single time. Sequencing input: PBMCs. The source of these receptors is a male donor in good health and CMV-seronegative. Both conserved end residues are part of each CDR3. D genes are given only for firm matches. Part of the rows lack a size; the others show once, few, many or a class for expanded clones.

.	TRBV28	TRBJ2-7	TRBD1	CASSFFRTGAVYSYEQYF	TGTGCCAGCAGTTTTTTTAGGACAGGGGCCGTTTACTCCTACGAGCAGTACTTC
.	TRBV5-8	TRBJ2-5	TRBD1	CASSFEGAETQYF	TGTGCCAGCAGCTTTGAGGGGGCAGAGACCCAGTACTTC
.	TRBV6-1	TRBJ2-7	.	CADHIRGLFSYEQYF	TGTGCCGACCATATAAGGGGTCTTTTCTCCTACGAGCAGTACTTC
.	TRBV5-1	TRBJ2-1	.	CASSLDSPYLDEQFF	TGCGCCAGCAGCTTGGACAGTCCCTATTTGGATGAGCAGTTCTTC
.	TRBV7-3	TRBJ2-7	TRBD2	CASSLAGGPISYEQYF	TGTGCCAGCAGCTTAGCGGGAGGGCCCATTTCCTACGAGCAGTACTTC
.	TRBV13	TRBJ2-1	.	CASSLGVNRNAAYNEQFF	TGTGCCAGCAGCTTAGGGGTTAACAGGAACGCGGCCTACAATGAGCAGTTCTTC
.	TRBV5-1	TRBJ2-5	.	CASSLSLPTQETQYF	TGCGCCAGCAGCTTGTCTCTACCCACTCAAGAGACCCAGTACTTC
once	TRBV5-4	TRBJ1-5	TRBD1	CASSAQGVNQPQHF	TGTGCCAGCAGCGCGCAGGGGGTCAATCAGCCCCAGCATTTT
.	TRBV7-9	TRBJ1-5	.	CASSSYSQPQHF	TGTGCCAGCAGCTCGTATTCTCAGCCCCAGCATTTT
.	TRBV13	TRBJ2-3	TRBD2	CASSLPPTSGSGSDTQYF	TGTGCCAGCAGTTTGCCGCCCACTAGCGGGAGCGGGTCAGATACGCAGTATTTT
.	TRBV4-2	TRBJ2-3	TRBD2	CASSQSGGVTDTQYF	TGTGCCAGCAGCCAGAGCGGGGGGGTCACAGATACGCAGTATTTT
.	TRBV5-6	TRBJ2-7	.	CASSLYYEQYF	TGTGCCAGCAGCTTGTACTACGAGCAGTACTTC
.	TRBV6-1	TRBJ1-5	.	CASSEAVGAAQPQHF	TGTGCCAGCAGTGAAGCTGTAGGGGCGGCCCAGCCCCAGCATTTT
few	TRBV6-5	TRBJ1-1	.	CASSRREHGTEAFF	TGTGCCAGCAGTCGGCGGGAGCATGGGACTGAAGCTTTCTTT
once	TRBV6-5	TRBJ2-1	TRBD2	CACYKRGSSYNEQFF	TGTGCCTGCTACAAGCGGGGGAGCTCCTACAATGAGCAGTTCTTC
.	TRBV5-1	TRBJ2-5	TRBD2	CASSTGLAGGQETQYF	TGCGCCAGCAGCACCGGACTAGCGGGAGGGCAAGAGACCCAGTACTTC
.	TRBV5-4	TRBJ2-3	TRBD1	CASSNRGHVTDTQYF	TGTGCCAGCAGCAACAGGGGGCATGTCACAGATACGCAGTATTTT